The 3 T cell receptor beta chains presented below share a single source sample, sequenced in a study of cytomegalovirus exposure and HLA in healthy donors. Assay used: immunoSEQ multiplex PCR; TCRdb lists only in-frame clones, some missing. The sample has about 110,000 clones; about 94% are singletons. Sequenced input: PBMCs. The origin of the receptors is a woman under 30 in good health and CMV-seronegative.

The chain is built from TRBV27 and TRBJ1-5; 8 bases line up with TRBD1. CDR3 length: 20 amino acids. The V gene's germline CDR1 is MNHEY and CDR2 SMNVEV (reference sequence). Trimming at V came to 5 bases and at J to 0 bases, leaving 18 bases not matched to a gene. DNA of the CDR3: TGTGCCAGCAGTCTATATGCCGCAGGGGGCTCGAGCTATAGCAATCAGCCCCAGCATTTT. Its protein product is CASSLYAAGGSSYSNQPQHF.

The gene calls are TRBV7-2 and TRBJ2-7, with D possibly being TRBD2 (7 bases). Trimming cost V 8 bases and J 0 bases, with 20 bases left between them. Germline CDR1 SGHTA, CDR2 FQGNSA. The CDR3 runs 16 residues. The CDR3 protein is CASGRVGGISSYEQYF. DNA of the CDR3: TGTGCCAGCGGGAGGGTGGGGGGCATAAGCTCCTACGAGCAGTACTTC. Using reference TRBV7-2 and TRBJ2-7 for the parts outside the CDR3, the full variable domain is GAGVSQSPSNKVTEKGKDVELRCDPISGHTALYWYRQSLGQGLEFLIYFQGNSAPDKSGLPSDRFSAERTGGSVSTLTIQRTQQEDSAVYLCASGRVGGISSYEQYFGPGTRLTVT.

The genes are TRBV5-6 and TRBJ1-1; no definite D call. The CDR3 is 14 residues long. The V end lost 7 bases, the J end lost 1 base, and 14 bases lay between the germline ends. CDR1 is SGHDT and CDR2 is YYEEEE in the germline V gene. CDR3 residues: CASGLLQANTEAFF. CDR3 in DNA: TGTGCCAGCGGACTCTTGCAGGCGAACACTGAAGCTTTCTTT.